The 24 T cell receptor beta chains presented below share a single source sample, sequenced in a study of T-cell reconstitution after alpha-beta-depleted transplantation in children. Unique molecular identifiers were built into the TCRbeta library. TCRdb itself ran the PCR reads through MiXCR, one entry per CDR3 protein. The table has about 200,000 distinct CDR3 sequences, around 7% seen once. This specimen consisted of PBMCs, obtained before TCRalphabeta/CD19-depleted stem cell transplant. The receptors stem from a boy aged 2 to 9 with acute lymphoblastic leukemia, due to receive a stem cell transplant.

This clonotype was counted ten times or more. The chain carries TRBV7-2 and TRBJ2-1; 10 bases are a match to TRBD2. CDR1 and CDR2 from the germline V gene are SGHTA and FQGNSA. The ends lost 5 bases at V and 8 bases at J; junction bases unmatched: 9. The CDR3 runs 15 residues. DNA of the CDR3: TGTGCCAGCAGCGCCAGCGGGGGGGCCGTTCATGAGCAGTTCTTC. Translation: CASSASGGAVHEQFF.

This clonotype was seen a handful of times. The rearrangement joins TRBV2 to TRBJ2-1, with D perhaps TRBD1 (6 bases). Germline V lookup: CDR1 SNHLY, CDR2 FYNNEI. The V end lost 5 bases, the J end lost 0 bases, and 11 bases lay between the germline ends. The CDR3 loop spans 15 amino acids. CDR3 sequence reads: CASSFDRSSYNEQFF. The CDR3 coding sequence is TGTGCCAGCAGTTTCGACAGGAGCTCCTACAATGAGCAGTTCTTC.

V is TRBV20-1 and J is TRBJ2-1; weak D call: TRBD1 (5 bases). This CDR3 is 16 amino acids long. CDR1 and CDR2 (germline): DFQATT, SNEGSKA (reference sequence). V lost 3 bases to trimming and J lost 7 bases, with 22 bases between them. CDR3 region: CSASPQERTNWNEQFF. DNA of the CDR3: TGCAGTGCTAGCCCGCAGGAAAGGACAAACTGGAATGAGCAGTTCTTC.

DNA of the CDR3: TGTGCCAGCAGTTACCAAGCGGGGATTGGAAAGACCCAGTACTTC. Translation: CASSYQAGIGKTQYF. The gene calls are TRBV7-2 and TRBJ2-5; 7 bases line up with TRBD2. Germline CDR1 and CDR2: SGHTA and FQGNSA. The CDR3 totals 15 residues. V gave up 6 bases and J gave up 6 bases; unmatched junction bases: 13.

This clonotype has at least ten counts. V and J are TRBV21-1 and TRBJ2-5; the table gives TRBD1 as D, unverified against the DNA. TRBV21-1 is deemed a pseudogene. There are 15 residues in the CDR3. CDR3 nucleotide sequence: TGTGCCAGCAGGGGGCGGGTGAGCGGAAAAGAGACCCAGTACTTC. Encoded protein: CASRGRVSGKETQYF.

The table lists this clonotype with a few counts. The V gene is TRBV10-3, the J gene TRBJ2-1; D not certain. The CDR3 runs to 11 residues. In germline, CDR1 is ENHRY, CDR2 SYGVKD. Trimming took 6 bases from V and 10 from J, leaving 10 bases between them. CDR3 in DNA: TGTGCCATCAGACTGTTAGGCGAGCAGTTCTTC. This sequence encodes CAIRLLGEQFF.

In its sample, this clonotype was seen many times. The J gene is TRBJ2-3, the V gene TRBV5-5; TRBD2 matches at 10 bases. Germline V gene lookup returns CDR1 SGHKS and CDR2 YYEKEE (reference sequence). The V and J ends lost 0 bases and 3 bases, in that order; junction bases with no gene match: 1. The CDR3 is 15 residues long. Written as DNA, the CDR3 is TGTGCCAGCAGCTTGGTACTAGCGGGAACAGATACGCAGTATTTT. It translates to CASSLVLAGTDTQYF.

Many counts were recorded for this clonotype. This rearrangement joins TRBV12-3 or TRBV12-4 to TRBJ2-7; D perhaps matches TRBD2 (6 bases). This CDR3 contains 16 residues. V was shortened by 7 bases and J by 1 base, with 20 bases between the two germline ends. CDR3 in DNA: TGTGCCAGCACAGACCGATCCCGGGACTGGTCCTACGAGCAGTACTTC. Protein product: CASTDRSRDWSYEQYF.

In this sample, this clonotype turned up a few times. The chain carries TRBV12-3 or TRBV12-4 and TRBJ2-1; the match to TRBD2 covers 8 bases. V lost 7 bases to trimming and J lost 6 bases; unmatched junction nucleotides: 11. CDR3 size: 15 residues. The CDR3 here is CASTKERETSNEQFF. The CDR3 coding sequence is TGTGCCAGCACCAAAGAGCGGGAGACGAGCAATGAGCAGTTCTTC.

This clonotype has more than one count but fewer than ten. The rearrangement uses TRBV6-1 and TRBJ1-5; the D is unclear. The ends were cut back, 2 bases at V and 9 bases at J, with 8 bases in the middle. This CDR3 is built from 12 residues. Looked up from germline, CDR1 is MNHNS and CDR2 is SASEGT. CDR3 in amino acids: CASSETALPQHF. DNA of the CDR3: TGTGCCAGCAGTGAAACGGCTCTGCCCCAGCATTTT.

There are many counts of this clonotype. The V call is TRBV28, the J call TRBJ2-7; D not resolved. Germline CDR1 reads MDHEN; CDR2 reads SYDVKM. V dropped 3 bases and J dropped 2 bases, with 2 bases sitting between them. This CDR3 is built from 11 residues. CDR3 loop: CASSFAYEQYF. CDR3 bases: TGTGCCAGCAGTTTTGCCTACGAGCAGTACTTC.

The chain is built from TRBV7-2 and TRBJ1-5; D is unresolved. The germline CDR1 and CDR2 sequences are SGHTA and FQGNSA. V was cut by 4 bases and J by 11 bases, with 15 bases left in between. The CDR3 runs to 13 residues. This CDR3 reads CASSSIRIGAQHF. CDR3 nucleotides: TGTGCCAGCAGCTCAATCAGGATCGGCGCCCAGCATTTT.

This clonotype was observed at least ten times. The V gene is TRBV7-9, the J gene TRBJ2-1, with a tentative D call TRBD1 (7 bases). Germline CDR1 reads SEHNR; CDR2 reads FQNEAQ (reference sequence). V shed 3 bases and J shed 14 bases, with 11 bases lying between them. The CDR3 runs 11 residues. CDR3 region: CASSFGRGEFF. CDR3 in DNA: TGTGCCAGCAGCTTCGGCAGGGGGGAGTTCTTC. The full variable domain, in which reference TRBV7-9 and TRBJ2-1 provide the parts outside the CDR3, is DTGVSQNPRHKITKRGQNVTFRCDPISEHNRLYWYRQTLGQGPEFLTYFQNEAQLEKSRLLSDRFSAERPKGSFSTLEIQRTEQGDSAMYLCASSFGRGEFFGPGTRLTVL.

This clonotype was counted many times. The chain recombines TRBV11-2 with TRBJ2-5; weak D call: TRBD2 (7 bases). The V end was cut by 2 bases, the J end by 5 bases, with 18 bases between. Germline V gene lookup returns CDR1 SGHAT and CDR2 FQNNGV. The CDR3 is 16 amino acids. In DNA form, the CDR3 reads TGTGCCAGCAGCTTATCCGGGGGGCCCATGGGGGAGACCCAGTACTTC. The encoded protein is CASSLSGGPMGETQYF.

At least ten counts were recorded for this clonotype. DNA for the CDR3: TGCAGTGCTTCTGGGCTCGACCGGGGCACAGATACGCAGTATTTT. Amino acids: CSASGLDRGTDTQYF. The rearrangement uses TRBV20-1 and TRBJ2-3, with D unclear. Germline V gene sequence: CDR1 DFQATT, CDR2 SNEGSKA (reference sequence). V shed 5 bases and J shed 1 base, with 16 bases lying between them. This CDR3 has 15 amino acids.

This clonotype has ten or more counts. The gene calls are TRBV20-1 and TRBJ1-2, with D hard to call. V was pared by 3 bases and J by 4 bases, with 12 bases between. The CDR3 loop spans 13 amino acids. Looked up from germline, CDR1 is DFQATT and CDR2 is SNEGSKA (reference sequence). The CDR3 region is CSASSADFYGYTF. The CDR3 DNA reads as TGCAGTGCTAGTTCGGCGGACTTCTATGGCTACACCTTC.

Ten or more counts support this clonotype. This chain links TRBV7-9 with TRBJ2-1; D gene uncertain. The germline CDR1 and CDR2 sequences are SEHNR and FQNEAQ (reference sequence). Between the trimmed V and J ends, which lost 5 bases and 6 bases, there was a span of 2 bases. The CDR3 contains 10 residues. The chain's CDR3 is CASSTNEQFF. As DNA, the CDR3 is TGTGCCAGCAGCACCAATGAGCAGTTCTTC.

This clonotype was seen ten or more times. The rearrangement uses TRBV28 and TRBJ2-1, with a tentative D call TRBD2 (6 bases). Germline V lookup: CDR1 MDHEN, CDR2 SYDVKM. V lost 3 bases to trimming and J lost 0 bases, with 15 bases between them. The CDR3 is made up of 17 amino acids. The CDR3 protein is CASSFGGFISSYNEQFF. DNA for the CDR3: TGTGCCAGCAGTTTCGGGGGATTTATCAGCTCCTACAATGAGCAGTTCTTC.

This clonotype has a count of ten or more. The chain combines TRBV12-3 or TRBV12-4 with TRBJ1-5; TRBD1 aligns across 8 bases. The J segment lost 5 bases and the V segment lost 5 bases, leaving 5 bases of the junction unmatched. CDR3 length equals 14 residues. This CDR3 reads CASSQTGAYQPQHF. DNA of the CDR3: TGTGCCAGCAGTCAGACAGGGGCTTATCAGCCCCAGCATTTT.

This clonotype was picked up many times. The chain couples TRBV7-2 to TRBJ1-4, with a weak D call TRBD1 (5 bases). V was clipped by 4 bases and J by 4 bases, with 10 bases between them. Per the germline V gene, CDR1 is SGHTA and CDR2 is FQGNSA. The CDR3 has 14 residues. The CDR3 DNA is TGTGCCAGCAGCTCTGGACATATTAATGAAAAACTGTTTTTT. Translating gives CASSSGHINEKLFF.

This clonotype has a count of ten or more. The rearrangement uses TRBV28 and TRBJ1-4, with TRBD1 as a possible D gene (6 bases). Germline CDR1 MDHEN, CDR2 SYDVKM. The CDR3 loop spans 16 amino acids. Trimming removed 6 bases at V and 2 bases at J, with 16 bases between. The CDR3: CASRLSGGATNEKLFF. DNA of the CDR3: TGTGCCAGCAGGTTAAGTGGGGGGGCGACTAATGAAAAACTGTTTTTT.

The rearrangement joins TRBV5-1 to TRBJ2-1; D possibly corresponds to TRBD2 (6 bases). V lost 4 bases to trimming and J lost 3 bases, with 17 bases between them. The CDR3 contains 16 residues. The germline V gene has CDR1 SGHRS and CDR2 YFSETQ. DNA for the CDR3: TGCGCCAGCAGCGCGGGACTCGCCGAACTCTACAATGAGCAGTTCTTC. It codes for CASSAGLAELYNEQFF.

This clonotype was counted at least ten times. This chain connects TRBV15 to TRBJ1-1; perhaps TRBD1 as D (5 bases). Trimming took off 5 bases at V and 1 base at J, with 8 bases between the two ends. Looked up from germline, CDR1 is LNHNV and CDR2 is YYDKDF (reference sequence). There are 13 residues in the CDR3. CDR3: CATSRDPNTEAFF. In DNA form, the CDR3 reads TGTGCCACCAGCCGGGACCCGAACACTGAAGCTTTCTTT.

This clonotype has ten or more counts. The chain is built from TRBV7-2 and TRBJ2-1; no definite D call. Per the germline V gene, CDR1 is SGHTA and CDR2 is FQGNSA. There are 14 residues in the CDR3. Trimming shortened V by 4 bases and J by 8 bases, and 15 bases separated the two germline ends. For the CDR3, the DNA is TGTGCCAGCAGCTCTCTGGAGCAGACGGATGAGCAGTTCTTC. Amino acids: CASSSLEQTDEQFF.